The source of this T cell receptor beta chain is a study of blood T cell repertoires in COVID-19. About the study: The United States, Italy and Spain provided the acute and convalescent COVID-19 samples. T cells, B-cell-depleted T cells, or PBMCs provided the cDNA or gDNA that served as material.

CDR1 and CDR2 from the germline V gene are MDHEN and SYDVKM. V trimming: 5 bases; J trimming: 5 bases; junction bases outside the gene matches: 5. The CDR3 covers 14 residues. Clones were sequenced by immunoSEQ multiplex PCR, and TCRdb holds only the in-frame ones, with some missing. The sample holds fewer than 250,000 clones, around four fifths seen once. This rearrangement joins TRBV28 to TRBJ1-5; the match to TRBD1 covers 8 bases. The receptor was isolated from a middle-aged man with active or convalescent COVID-19. The sample consisted of peripheral blood. The CDR3 loop reads CASSTTGAYQPQHF. The DNA for the CDR3 is TGTGCCAGCAGTACGACAGGGGCGTATCAGCCCCAGCATTTT. The variable domain in full, with the rest retrieved from reference TRBV28 and TRBJ1-5, is DVKVTQSSRYLVKRTGEKVFLECVQDMDHENMFWYRQDPGLGLRLIYFSYDVKMKEKGDIPEGYSVSREKKERFSLILESASTNQTSMYLCASSTTGAYQPQHFGDGTRLSIL.